The clone carrying this T cell receptor (beta chain) was detected a few times. TCRdb reprocessed the RT-PCR reads via MiXCR and lists one record per CDR3 protein. The repertoire includes over 400,000 distinct CDR3 sequences, 16% of them detected once, and 7% to 7.5% sits in the top ten. This sample was included in a study of patients and donors after allogeneic stem cell transplantation. The germline V gene encodes CDR1 SGHRS and CDR2 YFSETQ. CDR3 size: 15 residues. V lost 4 bases and J lost 4, with 17 bases in between. The receptor comes from a human donor who was either an allogeneic HSCT recipient or a stem cell or donor lymphocyte infusion donor (not recorded which). It is not recorded whose cells these are; they may come from a transplant donor. The sequencing input was blood, either unsorted or a sorted T cell fraction (not recorded which). V is TRBV5-1 and J is TRBJ2-5; D possibly corresponds to TRBD2 (6 bases). The CDR3 region has the DNA TGCGCCAGCAGCGAGGACTATTTTCAGGGAGAGACCCAGTACTTC. This gives the protein CASSEDYFQGETQYF.